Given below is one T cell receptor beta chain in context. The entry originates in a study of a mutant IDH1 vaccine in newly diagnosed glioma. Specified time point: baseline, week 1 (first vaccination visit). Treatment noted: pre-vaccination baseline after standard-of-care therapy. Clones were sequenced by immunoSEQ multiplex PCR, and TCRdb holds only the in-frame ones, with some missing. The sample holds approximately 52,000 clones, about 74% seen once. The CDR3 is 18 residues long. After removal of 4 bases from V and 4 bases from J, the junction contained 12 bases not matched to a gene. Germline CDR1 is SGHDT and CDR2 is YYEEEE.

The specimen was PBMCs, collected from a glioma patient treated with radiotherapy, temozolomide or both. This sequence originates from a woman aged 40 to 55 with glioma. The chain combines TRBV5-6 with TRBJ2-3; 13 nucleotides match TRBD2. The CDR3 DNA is TGTGCCAGCAGCCTATCTGGTCTACTAGCGGGGGGGCCAGATACGCAGTATTTT. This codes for CASSLSGLLAGGPDTQYF.